The sequence of this TCR beta chain was determined in a study of blood T cell repertoires in COVID-19. Overall study context: Samples taken during acute and convalescent COVID-19 were collected in the United States, Italy and Spain. T cells, B-cell-depleted T cells, or PBMCs supplied cDNA or gDNA.

This CDR3 comprises 11 residues. Germline-derived CDR1 and CDR2 are MDHEN and SYDVKM. V lost 6 bases and J lost 10, with 13 bases in between. Per the original methods: Amplification of reference gene primers provided the estimated nucleated cell counts. Some clones are missing from TCRdb's copy, which holds only in-frame ones; the method was immunoSEQ multiplex PCR. The V and J calls and clone size come from that table; D and trimming were worked out from the DNA. This table holds fewer than 110,000 clones, about 91% found once. The V call is TRBV28, the J call TRBJ2-7; D is ambiguous. The receptor was derived from a man in his forties or fifties with active or convalescent COVID-19. Sequenced sample: peripheral blood. This CDR3 is CASREPTKQYF. The CDR3 DNA is TGTGCCAGCAGAGAGCCGACAAAACAGTACTTC.